Below, 21 T cell receptor beta chains from the same sample are listed, as sequenced in a study of radiotherapy plus CTLA-4 blockade in lung cancer. The method was immunoSEQ multiplex PCR; TCRdb's version includes in-frame clones alone and lacks a portion of them. Seen here are more than 75,000 clones, 60% to 75% observed once, and the top ten hold 2.5% to 3.5%. Sample: peripheral blood, taken from a patient treated with radiotherapy plus ipilimumab. These receptors all come from a human donor with non-small cell lung cancer who had a partial response to radiotherapy plus ipilimumab. Some clones in this sample may be carry-over from other donors' samples.

The V and J genes are TRBV4-2 and TRBJ1-1; D gene unclear. Trimming pared 4 bases from V and 4 bases from J, leaving 10 bases between. The germline V gene has CDR1 LGHNA and CDR2 YNFKEQ. The CDR3 length is 13 residues. CDR3 region: CASSPKPVTEAFF. The CDR3 DNA is TGTGCCAGCAGCCCCAAGCCCGTCACTGAAGCTTTCTTT.

The chain combines TRBV4-2 with TRBJ2-1; tentative D call: TRBD2 (5 bases). Germline lookup yields CDR1 LGHNA and CDR2 YNFKEQ. This CDR3 has 17 residues. The V and J ends lost 0 bases and 4 bases respectively, with 16 bases between them. The CDR3 reads CASSQDRELEGYNEQFF. CDR3 in DNA: TGTGCCAGCAGCCAAGATCGTGAACTTGAGGGATACAATGAGCAGTTCTTC.

This clone was counted ten times or more. The rearrangement links TRBV18 to TRBJ1-1, with D perhaps TRBD1 (6 bases). Germline V gene data show CDR1 as KGHSH and CDR2 as LQKENI. The CDR3 length is 15 residues. V lost 3 bases and J 5 bases, leaving 16 bases between the germline ends. CDR3 sequence: CASSPLGGGVTEAFF. The CDR3 coding sequence is TGTGCCAGCTCACCTTTAGGAGGGGGGGTGACTGAAGCTTTCTTT.

The J gene is TRBJ2-5, the V gene TRBV9; 7 bases map to TRBD1. The assigned J gene may be wrong: the sequence end matches TRBJ2-7 better. This CDR3 region has 15 residues. Germline assignment: CDR1 SGDLS and CDR2 YYNGEE. The CDR3 sequence is CASSPRWDSSYEQYF. CDR3 nucleotide sequence: TGTGCCAGCAGCCCCCGCTGGGACAGCTCCTACGAGCAGTACTTC.

The chain links TRBV19 to TRBJ1-2; no reliable D call. The CDR3 contains 11 residues. Trimming left V 8 bases short and J 4 bases short, with 8 bases between. CDR1 and CDR2 (germline): LNHDA, SQIVND (reference sequence). CDR3 protein: CASGGGYGYTF. In DNA form, the CDR3 reads TGTGCCAGTGGCGGTGGCTATGGCTACACCTTC.

This chain links TRBV28 with TRBJ2-7; 10 nucleotides line up with TRBD2. The CDR3 consists of 18 residues. J lost 2 bases, V lost 3 bases, and 13 bases had no gene match. CDR1 is MDHEN and CDR2 is SYDVKM in the germline V gene. CDR3 sequence reads: CASSLGPLSSGGTYEQYF. The CDR3, as DNA: TGTGCCAGCAGTTTGGGTCCTCTATCTAGCGGGGGCACCTACGAGCAGTACTTC.

This clone was picked up one time. The chain recombines TRBV4-2 with TRBJ2-3; D unresolved. CDR3 length: 15 amino acids. The V gene lost 0 bases and the J gene lost 2 bases, with 9 bases spanning the gap. The germline V gene encodes CDR1 LGHNA and CDR2 YNFKEQ. This CDR3 is CASSQESRTTDTQYF. The CDR3 region has the DNA TGTGCCAGCAGCCAAGAATCTAGAACCACAGATACGCAGTATTTT.

V and J are TRBV18 and TRBJ1-3; 10 bases are shared with TRBD1. J gave up 0 bases and V 5 bases, and 7 bases lay outside the gene matches. The CDR3 spans 17 residues. The germline gives CDR1 KGHSH, CDR2 LQKENI. Written as DNA, the CDR3 is TGTGCCAGCTCATCCGGGACAGGGGCGAACTCTGGAAACACCATATATTTT. Translating it yields CASSSGTGANSGNTIYF.

The chain combines TRBV30 with TRBJ1-2; a possible D gene is TRBD1 (6 bases). CDR1 and CDR2 (germline): GTSNPN, SVGIG (reference sequence). V lost 8 bases and J 2 bases, leaving 18 bases between the germline ends. CDR3 length: 14 amino acids. The CDR3, as DNA: TGTGCCGGAATTACCAGGGGAAAAAACTATGGCTACACCTTC. This translates into CAGITRGKNYGYTF. Full variable domain (rest looked up from reference TRBV30 and TRBJ1-2): SQTIHQWPATLVQPVGSPLSLECTVEGTSNPNLYWYRQAAGRGLQLLFYSVGIGQISSEVPQNLSASRPQDRQFILSSKKLLLSDSGFYLCAGITRGKNYGYTFGSGTRLTVV.

This chain uses TRBV29-1 with TRBJ1-1, with D perhaps TRBD1 (6 bases). V was shortened by 6 bases and J by 6 bases, with 17 bases between the two germline ends. Germline assignment: CDR1 SQVTM and CDR2 ANQGSEA. CDR3 length: 13 amino acids. The CDR3 loop is CSVLRGRGPEAFF. The CDR3 DNA reads TGCAGCGTCCTAAGGGGCAGGGGTCCTGAAGCTTTCTTT.

The genes are TRBV6-5 and TRBJ2-7; the D is unclear. Germline-derived CDR1 and CDR2 are MNHEY and SVGAGI. With 5 bases removed from V and 2 bases from J, the gap between germline ends came to 10 bases. The CDR3 runs to 13 residues. This chain's CDR3 is CASSALLAYEQYF. The CDR3 nucleotides read TGTGCCAGCAGTGCTCTACTGGCCTACGAGCAGTACTTC.

CDR3 nucleotides: TGTGCCAGCAGCTCCGACGCGGGGGGGACCAATGAGCAGTTCTTC. Translation: CASSSDAGGTNEQFF. This rearrangement joins TRBV6-5 to TRBJ2-1, with 9 positions matching TRBD2. The CDR3 totals 15 residues. Losses at the gene ends were 6 bases for V and 6 bases for J; bases not matched to a gene: 9. CDR1 is MNHEY, CDR2 SVGAGI, per germline.

V is TRBV6-7 and J is TRBJ2-1, with 7 bases lining up with TRBD2. TRBV6-7 is an ORF, with its function uncertain. The CDR3 is 17 residues long. The V and J ends lost 5 bases and 6 bases, in that order; junction bases with no gene match: 16. The CDR3 DNA reads TGTGCCAGCAGTCAAGGGCGAGCGGGGCCTCGGATCAATGAGCAGTTCTTC. Translated: CASSQGRAGPRINEQFF.

A note on this clone: Other DNA sequences in the same sample also yield this CDR3. The V and J genes are TRBV7-9 and TRBJ1-2, with TRBD1 matching 7 bases. V lost 5 bases, J lost 8 bases, and 5 bases stayed unmatched. The germline V gene has CDR1 SEHNR and CDR2 FQNEAQ (reference sequence). This CDR3 is 12 amino acids long. CDR3 bases: TGTGCCAGCAGCCCACAGGGGTACGGCTACACCTTC. It is translated as CASSPQGYGYTF.

This chain uses TRBV10-2 with TRBJ2-1; 11 nucleotides line up with TRBD2. V was clipped by 3 bases and J by 5 bases; unmatched bases: 3. CDR1 and CDR2 from the germline V gene are WSHSY and SAAADI. The length of the CDR3 is 15 residues. The CDR3 region has the DNA TGCGCCAGCAGTGATAGCGGGAGGGCCAACAATGAGCAGTTCTTC. Residues: CASSDSGRANNEQFF.

In its sample, this clone was seen once. V gene TRBV29-1 combines with J gene TRBJ2-5, with 8 positions matching TRBD1. The DNA end is a closer match to TRBJ2-7, so the J assignment may be wrong. This CDR3 has 13 amino acids. Germline V gene sequence: CDR1 SQVTM, CDR2 ANQGSEA. DNA of the CDR3: TGCAGCGCCTCCGGCACAGGGGGATACGAGCAGTACTTC. Protein sequence: CSASGTGGYEQYF.

In DNA, the CDR3 is TGTGCCAGCAGACTGCGGGAGACCCAGTACTTC. Its translation: CASRLRETQYF. This sequence joins TRBV6-5 and TRBJ2-5; D is ambiguous. The CDR3 loop spans 11 amino acids. Deletions cut 6 bases from V and 5 bases from J, with 7 bases between. CDR1 is MNHEY, CDR2 SVGAGI, per germline.

V and J are TRBV7-3 and TRBJ1-4, with 9 bases fitting TRBD1. Germline CDR1 reads SGHTA; CDR2 reads FQGTGA. The CDR3 has 15 amino acids. The trim removed 4 bases at V and 7 bases at J, leaving 7 bases unmatched. CDR3 sequence: CASSSTGGAAEKLFF. As DNA, the CDR3 is TGTGCCAGCAGCTCCACAGGGGGCGCGGCTGAAAAACTGTTTTTT.

The rearrangement links TRBV6-1 to TRBJ2-3, with D unresolved. The V end was cut by 2 bases, the J end by 0 bases, with 6 bases between. Germline CDR1 is MNHNS and CDR2 is SASEGT. This CDR3 is 14 amino acids long. The CDR3 nucleotides read TGTGCCAGCAGTGAATTATTTAGCACAGATACGCAGTATTTT. Translation gives CASSELFSTDTQYF.

The chain links TRBV7-2 to TRBJ2-5; tentatively, D is TRBD1 (8 bases). The end of the DNA aligns better with TRBJ2-7, so the J call may be wrong. Looked up from germline, CDR1 is SGHTA and CDR2 is FQGNSA. The CDR3 extends over 15 amino acids. DNA for the CDR3: TGTGCCAGCAGCCCCAGACAGGGGCGGGGGTACGAGCAGTACTTC. This codes for CASSPRQGRGYEQYF.

The V and J genes are TRBV6-1 and TRBJ1-3, with D hard to call. CDR3 size: 13 residues. V lost 6 bases and J lost 2, with 8 bases in between. The germline V gene has CDR1 MNHNS and CDR2 SASEGT. The CDR3 is CASRGPPGNTIYF. Written as DNA, the CDR3 is TGTGCCAGCAGGGGCCCTCCTGGAAACACCATATATTTT.